The entry below gives a single TCR beta chain sequence along with its context. Its antigen is not known. Time point: peripheral blood 6 weeks after treatment start. This sample stems from a study of PD-L1 blockade in urothelial cancer. Study context: Analysis of the blood was performed 3 weeks (second dose) and 6 weeks after treatment start. Notes on the study in general: Pretreatment TCR clonality in blood, when below the median, was predictive of better survival.

Profiling relied on immunoSEQ multiplex PCR, and the TCRdb table lists in-frame clones only, not all of them. The data hold roughly 120,000 clones, with approximately 89% observed a single time. Trimming at V came to 5 bases and at J to 3 bases, leaving 7 bases not matched to a gene. CDR1 and CDR2 (germline): SGHRS, YFSETQ. This CDR3 contains 15 residues. J is TRBJ2-4 and V is TRBV5-1; 8 bases are a match to TRBD1. The sequence was obtained from a man aged 60-69 years with urothelial cancer. The sequenced sample was PBMCs, obtained around atezolizumab (anti-PD-L1) treatment. The CDR3 is CASSLTGAYKNIQYF. The CDR3 coding sequence is TGCGCCAGCAGTCTGACAGGGGCCTACAAAAACATTCAGTACTTC.